This paragraph reports one T cell receptor beta chain. This sample was included in a study of monozygotic twins with inflammatory bowel disease. Each UMI, carrying a 6-nucleotide sample barcode, came from template switching. TCRdb reanalyzed the 5' RACE reads and collapses them to one entry per CDR3 protein, without DNA. Across around 40,000 distinct CDR3 sequences, the top ten clones capture 5% to 6.5% of the sample. This CDR3 has 15 residues. Germline V lookup: CDR1 SGHDT, CDR2 YYEEEE. The V gene is TRBV5-6, the J gene TRBJ1-2; TCRdb indicates TRBD1, and absent DNA this call remains unverified. Sample: blood. This TCR came from a human donor with ulcerative colitis or Crohn's disease, or a healthy co-twin of an affected twin (not recorded which). CDR3 region: CASSLLGQGRYGYTF.